This entry describes one T cell receptor (beta chain). The CDR3 spans 15 residues. Trimming cost V 1 base and J 7 bases; bases outside gene matches: 9. Germline-derived CDR1 and CDR2 are MGHRA and YSYEKL. This sample is drawn from a study of OX40 agonist ivuxolimab in advanced cancers. Measured with immunoSEQ multiplex PCR; TCRdb has only the in-frame clones, and not every one. The sample consists of approximately 12,000 clones, under 80% of them appearing once. This clonotype was obtained from an adult with an advanced solid tumor such as melanoma, head and neck, liver or kidney cancer. The input for sequencing was CD4+ or CD8+ T cells sorted from blood, taken in a trial of the OX40 agonist ivuxolimab. The chain recombines TRBV4-1 with TRBJ2-7; 8 nucleotides align to TRBD1. CDR3 protein: CASSQGPQGVGEQYF. The CDR3 DNA follows: TGCGCCAGCAGCCAAGGTCCACAGGGGGTAGGGGAGCAGTACTTC.